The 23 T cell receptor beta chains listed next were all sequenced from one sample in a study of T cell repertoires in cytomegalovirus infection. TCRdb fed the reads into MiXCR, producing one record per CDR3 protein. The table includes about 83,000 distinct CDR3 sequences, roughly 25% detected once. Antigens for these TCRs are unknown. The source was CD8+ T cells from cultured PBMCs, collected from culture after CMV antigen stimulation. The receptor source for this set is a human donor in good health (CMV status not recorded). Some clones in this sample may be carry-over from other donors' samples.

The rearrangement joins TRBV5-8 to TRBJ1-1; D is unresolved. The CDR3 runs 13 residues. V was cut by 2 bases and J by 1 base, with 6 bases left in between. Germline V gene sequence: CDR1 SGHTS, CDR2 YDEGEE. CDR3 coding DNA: TGTGCCAGCAGCTTATTCAGGAACACTGAAGCTTTCTTT. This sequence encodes CASSLFRNTEAFF.

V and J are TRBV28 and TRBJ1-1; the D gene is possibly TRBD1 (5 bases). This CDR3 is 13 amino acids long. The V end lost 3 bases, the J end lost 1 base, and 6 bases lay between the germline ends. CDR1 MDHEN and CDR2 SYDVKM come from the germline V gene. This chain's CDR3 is CASSFQGNTEAFF. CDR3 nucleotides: TGTGCCAGCAGTTTCCAGGGGAACACTGAAGCTTTCTTT.

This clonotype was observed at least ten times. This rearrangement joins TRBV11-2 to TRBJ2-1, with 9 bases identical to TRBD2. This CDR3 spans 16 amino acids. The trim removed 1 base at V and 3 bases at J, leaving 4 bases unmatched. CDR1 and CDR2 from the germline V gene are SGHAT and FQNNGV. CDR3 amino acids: CASSLAASGIYNEQFF. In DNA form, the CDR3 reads TGTGCCAGCAGCTTAGCCGCTAGCGGGATCTACAATGAGCAGTTCTTC.

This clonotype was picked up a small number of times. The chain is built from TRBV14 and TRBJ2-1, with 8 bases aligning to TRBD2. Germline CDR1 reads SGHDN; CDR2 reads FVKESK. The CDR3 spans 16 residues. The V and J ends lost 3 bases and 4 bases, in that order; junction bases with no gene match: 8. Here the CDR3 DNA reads TGTGCCAGCAGCCACGGACGGGGGGGTGCGTACAATGAGCAGTTCTTC. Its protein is CASSHGRGGAYNEQFF.

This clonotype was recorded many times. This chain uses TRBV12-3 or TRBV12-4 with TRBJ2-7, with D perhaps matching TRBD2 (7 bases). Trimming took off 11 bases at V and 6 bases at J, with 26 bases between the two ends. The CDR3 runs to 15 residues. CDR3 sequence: CAPERGATTRCEQYF. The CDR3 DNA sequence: TGTGCCCCCGAACGGGGGGCCACTACGAGGTGCGAGCAGTACTTC.

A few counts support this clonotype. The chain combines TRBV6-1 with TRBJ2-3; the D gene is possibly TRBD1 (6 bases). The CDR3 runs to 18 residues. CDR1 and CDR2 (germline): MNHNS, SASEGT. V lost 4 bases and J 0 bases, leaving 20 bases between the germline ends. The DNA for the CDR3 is TGTGCCAGCAGTGGGTATAGTTTACAGGGATCTAGCACAGATACGCAGTATTTT. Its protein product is CASSGYSLQGSSTDTQYF.

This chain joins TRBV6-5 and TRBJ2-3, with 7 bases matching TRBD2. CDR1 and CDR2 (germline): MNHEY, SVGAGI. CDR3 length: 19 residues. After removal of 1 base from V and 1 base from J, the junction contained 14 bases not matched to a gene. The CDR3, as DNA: TGTGCCAGCAGTTACTTCCCCCCTCTGGCGGGAGCGCGCACAGATACGCAGTATTTT. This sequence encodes CASSYFPPLAGARTDTQYF.

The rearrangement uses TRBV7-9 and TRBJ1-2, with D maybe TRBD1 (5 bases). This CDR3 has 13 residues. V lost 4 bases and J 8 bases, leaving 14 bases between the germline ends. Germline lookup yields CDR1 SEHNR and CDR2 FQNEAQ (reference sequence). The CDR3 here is CASSSGVSGGYTF. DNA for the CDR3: TGTGCCAGCAGCTCGGGGGTTTCGGGCGGCTACACCTTC.

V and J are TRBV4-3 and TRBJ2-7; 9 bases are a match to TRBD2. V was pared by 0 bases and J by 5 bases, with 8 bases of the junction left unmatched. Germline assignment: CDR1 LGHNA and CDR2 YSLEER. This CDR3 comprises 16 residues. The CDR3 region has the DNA TGCGCCAGCAGCCAAGAAGCGGGGACTAGCAACGACGAGCAGTACTTC. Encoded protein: CASSQEAGTSNDEQYF.

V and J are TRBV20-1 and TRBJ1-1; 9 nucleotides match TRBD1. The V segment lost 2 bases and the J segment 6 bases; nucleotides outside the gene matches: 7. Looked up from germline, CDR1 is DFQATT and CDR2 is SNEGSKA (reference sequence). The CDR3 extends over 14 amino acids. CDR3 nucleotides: TGCAGTGCTAGACAAAGGGACAGGGCCTCTGAAGCTTTCTTT. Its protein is CSARQRDRASEAFF.

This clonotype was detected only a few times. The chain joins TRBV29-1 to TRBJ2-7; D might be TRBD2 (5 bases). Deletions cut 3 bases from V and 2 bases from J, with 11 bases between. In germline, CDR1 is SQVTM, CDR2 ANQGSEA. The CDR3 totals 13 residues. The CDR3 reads CSVEAGVPYEQYF. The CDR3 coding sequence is TGCAGCGTTGAGGCCGGGGTCCCCTACGAGCAGTACTTC.

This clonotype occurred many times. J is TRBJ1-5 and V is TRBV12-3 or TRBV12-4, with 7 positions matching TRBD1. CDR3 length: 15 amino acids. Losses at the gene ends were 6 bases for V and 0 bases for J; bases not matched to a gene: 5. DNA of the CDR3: TGTGCCAGCAGCAAGACAGGGAATAGCAATCAGCCCCAGCATTTT. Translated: CASSKTGNSNQPQHF.

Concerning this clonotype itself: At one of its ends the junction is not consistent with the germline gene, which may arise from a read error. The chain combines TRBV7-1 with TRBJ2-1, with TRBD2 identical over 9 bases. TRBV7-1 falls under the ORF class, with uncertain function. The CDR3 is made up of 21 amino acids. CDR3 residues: CASSPGTSGSVLGLSYNGQFF. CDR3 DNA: TGTGCCAGCAGCCCCGGAACTAGCGGGTCGGTGCTTGGGTTATCCTACAATGGGCAGTTCTTC.

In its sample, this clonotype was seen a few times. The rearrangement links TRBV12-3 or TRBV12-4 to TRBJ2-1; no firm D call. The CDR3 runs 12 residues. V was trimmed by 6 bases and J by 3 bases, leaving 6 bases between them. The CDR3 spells CASRLGYNEQFF. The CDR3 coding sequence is TGTGCCAGCAGGCTTGGCTACAATGAGCAGTTCTTC.

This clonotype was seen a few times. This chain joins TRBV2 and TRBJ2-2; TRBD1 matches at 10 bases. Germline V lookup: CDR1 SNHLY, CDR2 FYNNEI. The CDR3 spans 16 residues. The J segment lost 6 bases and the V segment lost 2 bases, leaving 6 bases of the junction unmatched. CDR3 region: CASSETWDRGSGELFF. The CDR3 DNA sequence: TGTGCCAGCAGTGAAACTTGGGACAGGGGATCCGGGGAGCTGTTTTTT.

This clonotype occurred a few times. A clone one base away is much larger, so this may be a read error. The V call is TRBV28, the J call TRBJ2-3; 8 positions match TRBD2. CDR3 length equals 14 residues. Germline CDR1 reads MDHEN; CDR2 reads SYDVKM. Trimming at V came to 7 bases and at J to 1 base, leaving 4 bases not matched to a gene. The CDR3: CASTLGGGTDTQYF. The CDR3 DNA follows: TGTGCCAGCACCCTCGGGGGGGGCACAGATACGCAGTATTTT.

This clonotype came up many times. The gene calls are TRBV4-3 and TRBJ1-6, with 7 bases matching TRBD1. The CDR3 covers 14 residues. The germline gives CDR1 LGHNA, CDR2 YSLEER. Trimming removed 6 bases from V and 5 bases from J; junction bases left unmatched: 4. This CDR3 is CASSEGQDNSPLHF. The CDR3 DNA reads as TGCGCCAGCAGTGAAGGACAGGATAATTCACCCCTCCACTTT.

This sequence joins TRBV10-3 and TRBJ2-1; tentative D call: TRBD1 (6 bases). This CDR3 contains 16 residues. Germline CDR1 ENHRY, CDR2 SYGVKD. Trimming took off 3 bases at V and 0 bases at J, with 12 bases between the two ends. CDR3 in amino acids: CAISDPDSSSYNEQFF. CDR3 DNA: TGTGCCATCAGTGACCCGGACAGCAGCTCCTACAATGAGCAGTTCTTC.

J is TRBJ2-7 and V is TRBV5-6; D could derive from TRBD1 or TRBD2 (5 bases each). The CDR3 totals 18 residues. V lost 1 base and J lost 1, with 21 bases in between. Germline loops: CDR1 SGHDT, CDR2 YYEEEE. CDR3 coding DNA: TGTGCCAGCAGCTTGTACAGCGAAGTAAGGGGAGCTTCCTACGAGCAGTACTTC. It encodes CASSLYSEVRGASYEQYF.

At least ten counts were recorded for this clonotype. Written as DNA, the CDR3 is TGTGCCAGTAGGGGGGAGGTGAAGGCTGAAGCTTTCTTT. It specifies CASRGEVKAEAFF. This chain joins TRBV28 and TRBJ1-1; a possible D gene is TRBD1 (6 bases). The CDR3 loop spans 13 amino acids. Germline-derived CDR1 and CDR2 are MDHEN and SYDVKM. V lost 9 bases to trimming and J lost 6 bases, with 17 bases between them.

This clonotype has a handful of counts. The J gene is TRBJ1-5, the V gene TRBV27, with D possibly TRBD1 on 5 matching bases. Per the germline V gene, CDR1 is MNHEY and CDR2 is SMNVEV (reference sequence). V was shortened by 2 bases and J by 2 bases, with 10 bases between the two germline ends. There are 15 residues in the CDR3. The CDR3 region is CASSLGGNGNQPQHF. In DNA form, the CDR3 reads TGTGCCAGCAGTTTAGGGGGGAATGGCAATCAGCCCCAGCATTTT.

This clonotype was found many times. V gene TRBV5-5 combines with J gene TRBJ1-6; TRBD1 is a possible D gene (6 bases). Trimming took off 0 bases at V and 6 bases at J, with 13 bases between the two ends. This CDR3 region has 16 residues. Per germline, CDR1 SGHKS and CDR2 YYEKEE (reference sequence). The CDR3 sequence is CASSLATGRGNSPLHF. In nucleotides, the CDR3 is TGTGCCAGCAGCTTGGCCACAGGGAGAGGTAATTCACCCCTCCACTTT.

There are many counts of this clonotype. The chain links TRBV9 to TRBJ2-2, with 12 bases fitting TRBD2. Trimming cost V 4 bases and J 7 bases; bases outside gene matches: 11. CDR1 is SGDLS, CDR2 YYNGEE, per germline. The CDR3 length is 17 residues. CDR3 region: CASSWASGGADGGELFF. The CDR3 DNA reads TGTGCCAGCAGCTGGGCTAGCGGGGGGGCCGATGGCGGGGAGCTGTTTTTT.